This is a list of T cell receptor beta chains from one sample in a study of blood T cell repertoires in COVID-19. Sequenced by immunoSEQ multiplex PCR; TCRdb stores in-frame clones only, minus some. In the table there are tens of thousands of clones, around 83% of which are singletons. Material: peripheral blood. The receptors derive from a human donor in a cohort sampled during active COVID-19. Both conserved end residues are part of each CDR3. The D gene is left open where the match is weak. The size field is filled for only some rows; it gives once, few, many or a size class.

j_call | d_call | v_call | clone_size | cdr3_nt | cdr3_aa
TRBJ1-1 | - | TRBV4-1 | once | TGCGCCAGCAGCCCGGGGGAAACGGGTGAAGCTTTCTTT | CASSPGETGEAFF
TRBJ2-1 | - | TRBV7-2 | few | TGTGCCAGCAGCTTAGATGGCGGGTCCAATGAGCAGTTCTTC | CASSLDGGSNEQFF
TRBJ2-7 | TRBD2 | TRBV7-2 | - | TGTGCCAGCAGCTTATCCGCGGGGGGGTACGAGCAGTACTTC | CASSLSAGGYEQYF
TRBJ2-3 | - | TRBV5-1 | - | TGCGCCAGCAGCGAAGCTACGGTTTCTAGCACAGATACGCAGTATTTT | CASSEATVSSTDTQYF
TRBJ1-1 | TRBD1 | TRBV11-2 | - | TGTGCCAGCAGCTTCACAGGGGCTCCCGTTTTGAACACTGAAGCTTTCTTT | CASSFTGAPVLNTEAFF
TRBJ1-4 | TRBD1 | TRBV5-6 | - | TGTGCCAGCAGCTTCCGGACAGGGGGTACTAATGAAAAACTGTTTTTT | CASSFRTGGTNEKLFF
TRBJ2-2 | - | TRBV5-1 | - | TGCGCCAGCAGCTTGTGGAGGGCGGGCACCGGGGAGCTGTTTTTT | CASSLWRAGTGELFF
TRBJ1-1 | - | TRBV27 | - | TGTGCCAGCAGTCCAGACGACGGGGTGGGGAACACTGAAGCTTTCTTT | CASSPDDGVGNTEAFF
TRBJ2-3 | TRBD2 | TRBV20-1 | - | TGCAGTGCTAGTTTAGCGGGGGGGCATACAGATACGCAGTATTTT | CSASLAGGHTDTQYF
TRBJ2-1 | TRBD2 | TRBV9 | - | TGTGCCAGCAGCGTAGAAGTTGACGGGGGGGTTTACAATGAGCAGTTCTTC | CASSVEVDGGVYNEQFF
TRBJ2-7 | TRBD1 | TRBV2 | - | TGTGCCAGCTCGGGACAGGTGCTACGGTCCTACGAGCAGTACTTC | CASSGQVLRSYEQYF
TRBJ2-3 | - | TRBV19 | - | TGTGCCAGTAGTATGTCCGGACTACCCACAGATACGCAGTATTTT | CASSMSGLPTDTQYF
TRBJ1-1 | - | TRBV10-3 | once | TGTGCCATCAGTCCCGTTGGGCCGGGGGGCACTGAAGCTTTCTTT | CAISPVGPGGTEAFF
TRBJ1-1 | TRBD1 | TRBV7-6 | - | TGTGCCAGCATAGGACAGGCGAACACTGAAGCTTTCTTT | CASIGQANTEAFF
TRBJ1-1 | TRBD1 | TRBV10-3 | - | TGTGCCATCAGGGACAGGGGGGACACTGAAGCTTTCTTT | CAIRDRGDTEAFF
TRBJ1-5 | - | TRBV19 | - | TGTGCCAGTAGTATAGCCCTTCAGCCCCAGCATTTT | CASSIALQPQHF
TRBJ2-5 | TRBD2 | TRBV7-3 | - | TGTGCCAGCAGCTCGGGACTAGCGGGGGGGCTTAGAGAGACCCAGTACTTC | CASSSGLAGGLRETQYF
TRBJ2-1 | TRBD1 | TRBV27 | - | TGTGCCAGCAGTCCGTCCAAGGGACAGGGTTTAAATGAGCAGTTCTTC | CASSPSKGQGLNEQFF
TRBJ1-2 | - | TRBV25-1 | - | TGTGCCAGCAGGAATTCAGGGGACAACTATGGCTACACCTTC | CASRNSGDNYGYTF
TRBJ2-1 | TRBD2 | TRBV19 | - | TGTGCCAGTAGTCAGCGGGGGGGTCCCTACAATGAGCAGTTCTTC | CASSQRGGPYNEQFF
TRBJ1-2 | - | TRBV5-1 | - | TGCGCCAGCAGCCCTGGGGGGGGTCTTGGCTACACCTTC | CASSPGGGLGYTF
TRBJ1-5 | TRBD1 | TRBV6-5 | - | TGTGCCAGCAGTCCGGACAGGAGCAATCAGCCCCAGCATTTT | CASSPDRSNQPQHF